This T cell receptor beta chain comes out of a study of human T cells and chemical hapten exposure. The overall study: Patients received weekly diphenylcyclopropenone doses to the scalp throughout the approximately 25-week study. Study-wide results and limits: Counts of TCRs above 1 in 1000 frequency stayed unchanged with DPC sensitization.

The table lists this clonotype with a few counts. The antigen remains unidentified. TCRdb independently ran MiXCR on the RACE reads; one entry per CDR3 protein. The data hold about 380,000 distinct CDR3 sequences, with about 6% observed a single time. The length of the CDR3 is 14 residues. Trimming removed 2 bases from V and 3 bases from J, with 10 bases in between. Per the germline V gene, CDR1 is KGHSH and CDR2 is LQKENI. Time point: patch test 2, 6 weeks after DPC sensitization. Treatment meaning: therapeutic diphenylcyclopropenone sensitization with weekly scalp DPC. The rearrangement uses TRBV18 and TRBJ1-1, with D perhaps matching TRBD1 (6 bases). The clonotype was recovered from a young woman with alopecia areata. Some clones in this sample may be carry-over from other donors' samples. The sequenced sample was whole blood, obtained in connection with sensitization to the hapten diphenylcyclopropenone (DPC). Here the CDR3 reads CASSPNREDTEAFF. CDR3 sequence (DNA): TGTGCCAGCTCACCAAACAGGGAGGACACTGAAGCTTTCTTT.